These 19 T cell receptor beta chains originate from one sample sequenced in a study of T cell responses to AZD1222 COVID-19 vaccine. Some clones are missing from TCRdb's copy, which holds only in-frame ones; the method was immunoSEQ multiplex PCR. The sample has about 180,000 clones, about nine tenths seen once; the top ten hold around 2%. The sample was peripheral blood, taken 28 days after the second AZD1222 dose. The receptors come from an adult who received the AZD1222 COVID-19 vaccine.

DNA of the CDR3: TGTGCCAGCCAAAGGGAGGTTAACTATGGCTACACCTTC. This translates into CASQREVNYGYTF. This chain uses TRBV28 with TRBJ1-2; D not resolved. V dropped 8 bases and J dropped 1 base, with 11 bases sitting between them. The CDR3 loop spans 13 amino acids. CDR1 and CDR2 from the germline V gene are MDHEN and SYDVKM.

The genes are TRBV2 and TRBJ1-2, with D perhaps matching TRBD1 (6 bases). Trimming took 3 bases from V and 4 from J, leaving 15 bases between them. The CDR3 covers 15 residues. Germline V gene data show CDR1 as SNHLY and CDR2 as FYNNEI. The CDR3 protein is CASSDLGGSTYGYTF. The CDR3 DNA follows: TGTGCCAGCAGTGACTTAGGGGGGTCCACCTATGGCTACACCTTC.

This chain uses TRBV20-1 with TRBJ1-6; D may be TRBD1 (5 bases). Trimming pared 6 bases from V and 12 bases from J, leaving 12 bases between. Germline CDR1 reads DFQATT; CDR2 reads SNEGSKA (reference sequence). This CDR3 region has 11 residues. This CDR3 is CSAAGGVPLHF. CDR3 nucleotides: TGCAGTGCAGCGGGGGGTGTACCCCTCCACTTT.

The chain is built from TRBV7-7 and TRBJ2-2, with TRBD1 identical over 12 bases. The J segment lost 4 bases and the V segment lost 4 bases, leaving 4 bases of the junction unmatched. The length of the CDR3 is 16 residues. The germline V gene encodes CDR1 SSHAT and CDR2 FNYEAQ (reference sequence). The CDR3 here is CASSYGTGGLTGELFF. The CDR3 DNA reads TGTGCCAGCAGCTATGGGACAGGGGGCCTCACCGGGGAGCTGTTTTTT.

The chain uses TRBV7-9 and TRBJ1-4; D is unresolved. The germline gives CDR1 SEHNR, CDR2 FQNEAQ (reference sequence). Deletions cut 5 bases from V and 8 bases from J, with 15 bases between. This CDR3 spans 14 amino acids. CDR3: CASSPLGLGEKLFF. In nucleotides, the CDR3 is TGTGCCAGCAGCCCACTAGGGCTCGGGGAAAAACTGTTTTTT.

This chain joins TRBV19 and TRBJ1-5; D perhaps matches TRBD1 (5 bases). CDR3 length: 15 amino acids. The germline V gene has CDR1 LNHDA and CDR2 SQIVND (reference sequence). Trimming removed 8 bases at V and 4 bases at J, with 18 bases between. The CDR3 reads CASGTTGTGNQPQHF. The CDR3 region has the DNA TGTGCCAGTGGTACTACCGGGACGGGAAATCAGCCCCAGCATTTT.

The chain carries TRBV7-3 and TRBJ2-1, with TRBD1 identical over 8 bases. The CDR3 has 16 amino acids. Trimming cost V 5 bases and J 2 bases; bases outside gene matches: 8. Germline loops: CDR1 SGHTA, CDR2 FQGTGA. The CDR3 nucleotides read TGTGCCAGCAGCGGTGCCGGGACAGGCCCCTACAATGAGCAGTTCTTC. It is translated as CASSGAGTGPYNEQFF.

The rearrangement joins TRBV10-3 to TRBJ2-2; D unresolved. V was shortened by 6 bases and J by 1 base, with 6 bases between the two germline ends. Germline V gene data show CDR1 as ENHRY and CDR2 as SYGVKD. The CDR3 length is 13 residues. For the CDR3, the DNA is TGTGCCATCAGACCCATGAACACCGGGGAGCTGTTTTTT. Translated, it gives CAIRPMNTGELFF.

This chain uses TRBV7-2 with TRBJ2-2, with TRBD1 matching 8 bases. The CDR3 loop spans 15 amino acids. CDR1 and CDR2 (germline): SGHTA, FQGNSA. V lost 6 bases and J lost 7; bases outside the gene matches: 10. The DNA for the CDR3 is TGTGCCAGCAGTAGGTCGGCAGGGGGCAACGGGGAGCTGTTTTTT. Protein product: CASSRSAGGNGELFF.

Comments on this clone: The same CDR3 is also encoded by other DNA sequences in this sample. The rearrangement links TRBV6-5 to TRBJ1-4; a possible D gene is TRBD1 (6 bases). Trimming removed 0 bases from V and 3 bases from J, with 8 bases in between. Per germline, CDR1 MNHEY and CDR2 SVGAGI. This CDR3 is 15 amino acids long. CDR3 sequence: CASSYSQGSNEKLFF. Written as DNA, the CDR3 is TGTGCCAGCAGTTACTCTCAGGGGTCTAATGAAAAACTGTTTTTT.

This chain joins TRBV30 and TRBJ2-7; D is unresolved. Per germline, CDR1 GTSNPN and CDR2 SVGIG (reference sequence). V was shortened by 1 base and J by 6 bases, with 19 bases between the two germline ends. This CDR3 contains 15 residues. The chain's CDR3 is CAWSGRRPFGPEQYF. CDR3 DNA: TGTGCCTGGAGTGGACGGCGCCCGTTCGGGCCCGAGCAGTACTTC.

The gene calls are TRBV28 and TRBJ1-3; unclear D gene. CDR1 and CDR2 from the germline V gene are MDHEN and SYDVKM. Trimming left V 5 bases short and J 3 bases short, with 17 bases between. The CDR3 contains 16 residues. The CDR3 region has the DNA TGTGCCAGCAGTCCTCGGATCAGGAGCCTTGGAAACACCATATATTTT. Translated: CASSPRIRSLGNTIYF. Full variable domain (remainder filled in from reference TRBV28 and TRBJ1-3): DVKVTQSSRYLVKRTGEKVFLECVQDMDHENMFWYRQDPGLGLRLIYFSYDVKMKEKGDIPEGYSVSREKKERFSLILESASTNQTSMYLCASSPRIRSLGNTIYFGEGSWLTVV.

This clone was seen more than once but under ten times. The chain uses TRBV30 and TRBJ2-7; a possible D gene is TRBD2 (5 bases). V was clipped by 4 bases and J by 5 bases, with 18 bases between them. This CDR3 is built from 14 residues. Germline V lookup: CDR1 GTSNPN, CDR2 SVGIG (reference sequence). CDR3 residues: CAWTPGVGTHEQYF. In DNA form, the CDR3 reads TGTGCCTGGACCCCCGGGGTGGGAACCCACGAGCAGTACTTC.

The chain combines TRBV6-6 with TRBJ2-3; 8 bases align to TRBD2. Per the germline V gene, CDR1 is MNHNY and CDR2 is SVGAGI (reference sequence). The CDR3 covers 13 residues. This CDR3 is CASGGAGTDTQYF. The CDR3 DNA is TGTGCTTCCGGGGGGGCTGGCACAGATACGCAGTATTTT.

This chain links TRBV11-1 with TRBJ1-1, with D unclear. Trimming pared 5 bases from V and 3 bases from J, leaving 13 bases between. Germline-derived CDR1 and CDR2 are SGHAT and FQDESV (reference sequence). The CDR3 has 14 residues. The CDR3 coding sequence is TGTGCCAGCAGCCCAACGACGGCACACACTGAAGCTTTCTTT. Residues: CASSPTTAHTEAFF.

This clone was counted once. This chain joins TRBV25-1 and TRBJ2-5; maybe TRBD2 (6 bases). Germline V gene lookup returns CDR1 MGHDK and CDR2 SYGVNS. The CDR3 has 15 amino acids. V gave up 1 base and J gave up 5 bases, with 14 bases separating them. CDR3 region: CASSELDYARETQYF. The CDR3 DNA follows: TGTGCCAGCAGTGAATTGGACTACGCGCGTGAGACCCAGTACTTC.

The gene calls are TRBV5-8 and TRBJ2-3; 7 bases line up with TRBD1. Trimming at V came to 6 bases and at J to 5 bases, leaving 15 bases not matched to a gene. CDR3 length: 16 amino acids. Germline V gene sequence: CDR1 SGHTS, CDR2 YDEGEE. CDR3 amino acids: CASNPIDRVGQDTQYF. The CDR3, as DNA: TGTGCCAGCAACCCAATCGACAGGGTAGGTCAAGATACGCAGTATTTT. The entire variable domain, with the rest obtained from reference TRBV5-8 and TRBJ2-3, is as follows: EAGVTQSPTHLIKTRGQQATLRCSPISGHTSVYWYQQALGLGLQFLLWYDEGEERNRGNFPPRFSGRQFPNYSSELNVNALELEDSALYLCASNPIDRVGQDTQYFGPGTRLTVL.

The CDR3 loop reads CASRKRDSNQPQHF. CDR3 in DNA: TGTGCCAGCAGGAAACGGGATAGCAATCAGCCCCAGCATTTT. The V gene is TRBV6-5, the J gene TRBJ1-5; no firm D call. V gave up 6 bases and J gave up 0 bases, with 9 bases separating them. Germline-derived CDR1 and CDR2 are MNHEY and SVGAGI. This CDR3 spans 14 amino acids.

This chain uses TRBV3-1 (or the pseudogene TRBV3-2) with TRBJ1-5; no reliable D call. Per germline, CDR1 LGHDT and CDR2 YNNKEL (reference sequence). V dropped 0 bases and J dropped 2 bases, with 17 bases sitting between them. CDR3 size: 18 residues. In DNA, the CDR3 is TGTGCCAGCAGCCAAGATCGGGGATGTCGGTTTTGCAATCAGCCCCAGCATTTT. Translation: CASSQDRGCRFCNQPQHF.